This T cell receptor beta chain was captured by sequencing in a study of cytomegalovirus exposure and HLA in healthy donors. The study ran its PCR with 60 Vbeta and 13 Jbeta primers. Sequenced by immunoSEQ multiplex PCR; TCRdb stores in-frame clones only, minus some. The profile shows 200,000 or so clones, over 75% of them singletons. This clone has only a few counts. Antigen unknown. General study points: HLA allele associations emerged for 16,951 TCR beta sequences in a later analysis, at 0.05 false discovery rate. Testing in vitro showed a few CMV-associated chains specific for CMV antigens. Later analysis identified a missense DCLRE1C variant that was linked to TCR beta V- and J-gene trimming.

The specimen sequenced was PBMCs. This clonotype originated in a girl less than two years old in good health and CMV-seronegative.

The CDR3 region has the DNA TGTGCCAGCAAGACAGGGGACTATGGCTACACCTTC. It encodes CASKTGDYGYTF. This chain joins TRBV6-5 and TRBJ1-2; 8 nucleotides line up with TRBD1. The trim removed 7 bases at V and 3 bases at J, leaving 1 base unmatched. Germline V gene lookup returns CDR1 MNHEY and CDR2 SVGAGI. The CDR3 length is 12 residues.